This entry is about one T cell receptor (beta chain). At one of its ends the junction is not consistent with the germline gene, which may arise from a read error. This record belongs to a study of cytomegalovirus exposure and HLA in healthy donors. Germline lookup yields CDR1 SSHAT and CDR2 FNYEAQ (reference sequence). The CDR3 contains 13 residues. 60 Vbeta and 13 Jbeta primers were used in PCR. Clones were read by immunoSEQ multiplex PCR, and TCRdb kept only the in-frame ones, dropping some. The sample has around 150,000 clones; about a tenth are singletons. The sequencing input was PBMCs. The rearrangement uses TRBV7-7 and TRBJ2-1; perhaps TRBD2 as D (5 bases). The clonotype comes from a male donor in good health and CMV-seronegative. CDR3 sequence: CASSPLRVVEQFF. CDR3 nucleotide sequence: TGTGCTAGCAGCCCCTTGAGGGTCGTTGAGCAGTTCTTC.